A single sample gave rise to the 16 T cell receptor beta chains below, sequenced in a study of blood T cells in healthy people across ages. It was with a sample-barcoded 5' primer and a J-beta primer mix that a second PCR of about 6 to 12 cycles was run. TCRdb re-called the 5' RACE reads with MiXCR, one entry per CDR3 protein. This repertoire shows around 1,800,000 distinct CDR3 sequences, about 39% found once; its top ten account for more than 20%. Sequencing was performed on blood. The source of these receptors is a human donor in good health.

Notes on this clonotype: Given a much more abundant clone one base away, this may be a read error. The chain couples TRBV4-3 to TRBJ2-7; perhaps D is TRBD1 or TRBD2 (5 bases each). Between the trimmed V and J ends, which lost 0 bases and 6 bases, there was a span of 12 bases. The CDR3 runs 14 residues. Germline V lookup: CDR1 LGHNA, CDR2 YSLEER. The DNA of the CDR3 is TGCGCCAGCAGCCAAGAATCAGGGAGCTGCGAGCAGTACTTC. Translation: CASSQESGSCEQYF.

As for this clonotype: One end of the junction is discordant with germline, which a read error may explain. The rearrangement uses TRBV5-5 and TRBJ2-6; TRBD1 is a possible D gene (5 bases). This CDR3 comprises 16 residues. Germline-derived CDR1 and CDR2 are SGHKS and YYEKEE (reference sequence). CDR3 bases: TGTGTCAGCAGCCTGCAGGGTGCCTCTGGGGCCAACGTCCTGACTTTC. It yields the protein CVSSLQGASGANVLTF.

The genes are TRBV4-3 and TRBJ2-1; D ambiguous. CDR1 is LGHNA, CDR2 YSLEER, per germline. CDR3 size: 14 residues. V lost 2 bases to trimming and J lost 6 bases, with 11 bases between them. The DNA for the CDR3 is TGCGCCAGCAGCCAATCCGTCCAGTTCAATGAGCAGTTCTTC. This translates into CASSQSVQFNEQFF.

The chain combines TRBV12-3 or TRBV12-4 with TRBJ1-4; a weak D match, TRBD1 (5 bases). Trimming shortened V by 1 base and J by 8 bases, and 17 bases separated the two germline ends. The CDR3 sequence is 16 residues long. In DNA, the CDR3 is TGTGCCAGCAGTTTAGATCCGGCAGGGAGGACGGAAAAACTGTTTTTT. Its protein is CASSLDPAGRTEKLFF.

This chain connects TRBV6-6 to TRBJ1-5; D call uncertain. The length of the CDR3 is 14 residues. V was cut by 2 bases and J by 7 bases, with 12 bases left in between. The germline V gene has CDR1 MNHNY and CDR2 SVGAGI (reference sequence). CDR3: CASSYSGKMQPQHF. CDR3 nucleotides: TGTGCCAGCAGTTACAGCGGGAAAATGCAGCCCCAGCATTTT.

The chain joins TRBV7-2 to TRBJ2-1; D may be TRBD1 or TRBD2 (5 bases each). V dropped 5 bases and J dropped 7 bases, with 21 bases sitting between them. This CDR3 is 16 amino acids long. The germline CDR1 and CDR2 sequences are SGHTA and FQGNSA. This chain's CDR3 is CASSPVGLATENEQFF. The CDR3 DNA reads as TGTGCCAGCAGCCCGGTGGGGCTAGCCACTGAAAATGAGCAGTTCTTC.

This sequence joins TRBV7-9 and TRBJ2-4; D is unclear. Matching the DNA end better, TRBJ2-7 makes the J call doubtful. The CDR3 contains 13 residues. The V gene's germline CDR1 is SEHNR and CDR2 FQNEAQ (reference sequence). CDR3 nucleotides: TGTGCCAGCAGCTCCCTGGACGTCTACGAGCAGTACTTC. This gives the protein CASSSLDVYEQYF.

This CDR3 reads CASSPGTAAYTF. The DNA for the CDR3 is TGTGCCAGCAGCCCCGGGACAGCTGCCTACACCTTC. The V call is TRBV6-5, the J call TRBJ1-2; TRBD1 matches at 7 bases. Germline V gene data show CDR1 as MNHEY and CDR2 as SVGAGI. The CDR3 is 12 amino acids. V was clipped by 6 bases and J by 10 bases; unmatched bases: 8.

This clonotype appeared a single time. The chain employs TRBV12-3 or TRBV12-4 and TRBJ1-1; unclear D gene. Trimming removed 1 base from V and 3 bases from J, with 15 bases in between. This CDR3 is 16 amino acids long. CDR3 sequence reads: CASSLGDGVGYTEAFF. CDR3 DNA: TGTGCCAGCAGTTTAGGGGATGGAGTTGGGTACACTGAAGCTTTCTTT.

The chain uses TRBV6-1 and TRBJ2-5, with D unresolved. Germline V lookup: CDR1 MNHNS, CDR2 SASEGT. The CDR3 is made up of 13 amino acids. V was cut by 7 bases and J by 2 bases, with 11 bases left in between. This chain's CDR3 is CASNRHNQETQYF. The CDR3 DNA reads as TGTGCCAGCAACCGACACAATCAAGAGACCCAGTACTTC.

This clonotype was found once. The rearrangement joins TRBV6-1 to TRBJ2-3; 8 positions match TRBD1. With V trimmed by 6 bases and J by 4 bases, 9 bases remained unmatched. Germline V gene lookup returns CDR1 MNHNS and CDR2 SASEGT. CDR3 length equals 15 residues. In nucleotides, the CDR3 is TGTGCCAGCAGGGCCTTTAGACAGGGGCCAGATACGCAGTATTTT. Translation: CASRAFRQGPDTQYF.

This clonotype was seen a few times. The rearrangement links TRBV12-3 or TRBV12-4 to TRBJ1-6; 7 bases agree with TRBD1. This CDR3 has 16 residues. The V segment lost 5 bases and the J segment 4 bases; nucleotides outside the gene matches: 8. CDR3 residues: CASSLTGDLYNSPLHF. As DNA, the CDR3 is TGTGCCAGCAGTCTAACAGGGGACCTTTATAATTCACCCCTCCACTTT.

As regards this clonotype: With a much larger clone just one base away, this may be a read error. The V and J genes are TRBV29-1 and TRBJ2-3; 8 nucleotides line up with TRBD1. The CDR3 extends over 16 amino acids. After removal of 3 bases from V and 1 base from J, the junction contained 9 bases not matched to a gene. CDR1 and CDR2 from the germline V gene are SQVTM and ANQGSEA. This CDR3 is CSVEGVRGRGTDTQYF. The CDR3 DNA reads TGCAGCGTTGAGGGGGTCAGGGGGCGCGGCACAGATACGCAGTATTTT.

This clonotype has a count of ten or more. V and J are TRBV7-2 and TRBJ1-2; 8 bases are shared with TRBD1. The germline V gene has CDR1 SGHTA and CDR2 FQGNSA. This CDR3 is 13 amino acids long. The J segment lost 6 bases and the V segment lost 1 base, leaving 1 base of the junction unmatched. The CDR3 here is CASSLVTGDGYTF. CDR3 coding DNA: TGTGCCAGCAGCTTAGTGACAGGGGATGGCTACACCTTC. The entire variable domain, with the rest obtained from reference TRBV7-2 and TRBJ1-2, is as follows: GAGVSQSPSNKVTEKGKDVELRCDPISGHTALYWYRQSLGQGLEFLIYFQGNSAPDKSGLPSDRFSAERTGGSVSTLTIQRTQQEDSAVYLCASSLVTGDGYTFGSGTRLTVV.

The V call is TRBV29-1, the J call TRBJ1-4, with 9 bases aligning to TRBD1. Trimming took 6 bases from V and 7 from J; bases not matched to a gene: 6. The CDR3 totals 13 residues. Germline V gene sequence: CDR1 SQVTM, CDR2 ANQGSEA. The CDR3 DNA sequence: TGCAGCGTCTTGACAGGGGGTAGTGAAAAACTGTTTTTT. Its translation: CSVLTGGSEKLFF.

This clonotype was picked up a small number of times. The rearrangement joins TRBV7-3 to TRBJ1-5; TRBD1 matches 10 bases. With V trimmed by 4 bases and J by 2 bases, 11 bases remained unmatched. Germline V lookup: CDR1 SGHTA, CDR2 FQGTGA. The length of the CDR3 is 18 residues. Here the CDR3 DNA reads TGTGCCAGCAGCTCAACCGGGACAGGGGTATTGTGCAATCAGCCCCAGCATTTT. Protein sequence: CASSSTGTGVLCNQPQHF.